This T cell receptor (beta chain) is drawn from a study of CD8 T cells in ankylosing spondylitis (dated by TCRdb to between 2016 and 2019). A note on the overall study: T cell receptor beta repertoires were profiled in healthy donors and ankylosing spondylitis patients so that disease-linked TCR variants could be found. The full study cohort comprised around 25 ankylosing spondylitis patients and over 95 healthy donors. Peripheral blood was sampled, and synovial fluid was additionally collected from ankylosing spondylitis patients.

This clonotype was seen many times. Its antigen is not yet known. Base qualities are not provided; no much larger clone lies one nucleotide away. Relative to germline, V is 2 bases shorter and J is 0 bases shorter, with 7 bases between their ends. The CDR3 runs 15 amino acids, cysteine and phenylalanine included. The entry retains the CDR3 DNA only, 45 bases that are in frame from base 1. CDR1 LNHNV and CDR2 YYDKDF were looked up in the germline V gene (reference sequence). The sequencer was an Illumina HiSeq 2500. Quantitative 5'-RACE with molecular barcodes was the method used to prepare the TCR beta libraries. The source study handled its data this way. To identify disease-linked TCR variants, a new computational method was used, one built on a probabilistic model of VDJ rearrangement. TCRdb's own reprocessing of the public reads used fastp at Q25 and MiXCR and kept productive beta chains. Every distinct CDR3 protein forms one entry, paired with its most common genes and DNA. TCRdb's processing, not the authors' own work, is the source of the V and J calls. Counted in this sample were 150,000 to 200,000 distinct CDR3 sequences; 10% to 15% of them appeared once. 9.5% to 12% of the sample lies in the top ten.

General findings and caveats noted by the study authors: The disease-linked clones were reported as significantly enriched in matched synovial fluid samples from ankylosing spondylitis patients. Blood from ankylosing spondylitis patients appeared to be characterized by a TCR beta motif composed of about eight highly homologous amino acid variants. Some of the motif variants had been reported before in the synovial fluid and blood of reactive arthritis patients, a finding that suggests common disease-initiation mechanisms. In peripheral blood, the disease-linked clones were found at relatively low frequencies and had a CD8+ phenotype.

The sequenced sample was blood, either unsorted or a sorted T cell fraction (not recorded which). The chain is assembled from TRBV15 and TRBJ1-4; a confident D gene designation cannot be given. The TCR was taken from a female donor with ankylosing spondylitis or in good health (not recorded which). The CDR3 protein sequence reads: CATSRPGSTNEKLFF. The DNA is as follows: TGTGCCACCAGCAGACCAGGATCAACTAATGAAAAACTGTTTTTT.